One and the same sample provided the 25 T cell receptor beta chains below, sequenced in a study of immune cell composition in non-small cell lung cancer. Normal lung was sampled as far from the tumour as possible, at least 3 cm. TCRdb keeps only in-frame clones here, not all; method: immunoSEQ multiplex PCR. The sample holds roughly 16,000 clones, 77% seen once. This sample was shared with a second study, whose subject was CD4 T cells in lung cancer.

Sequencing was performed on non-adjacent lung tissue. These receptor sequences come from a human donor with non-small cell lung cancer.

The chain uses TRBV7-8 and TRBJ1-1; 8 bases align to TRBD1. Germline values: CDR1 SGHVS, CDR2 FQNEAQ. J gave up 2 bases and V 6 bases, and 8 bases lay outside the gene matches. The length of the CDR3 is 15 residues. The CDR3 DNA reads TGTGCCAGCAGACCCAGGCAGGGGGCTAACACTGAAGCTTTCTTT. This encodes CASRPRQGANTEAFF.

J is TRBJ1-6 and V is TRBV13; D remains ambiguous. The germline gives CDR1 PRHDT, CDR2 FYEKMQ (reference sequence). Trimming stripped 1 base from V and 7 bases from J, with 8 bases between. This CDR3 is built from 14 residues. The CDR3 nucleotides read TGTGCCAGCAGCTTAGATGGCAGGAATTCACCCCTCCACTTT. This sequence encodes CASSLDGRNSPLHF.

This chain connects TRBV9 to TRBJ2-4; TRBD1 agrees at 7 bases. The CDR3 runs to 12 residues. Germline CDR1 reads SGDLS; CDR2 reads YYNGEE. V shed 4 bases and J 8 bases; nucleotides not matched to a gene: 3. The chain's CDR3 is CASSIQGDIQYF. In DNA form, the CDR3 reads TGTGCCAGCAGCATCCAGGGGGACATTCAGTACTTC.

The CDR3 coding sequence is TGTGCCAGCAGCTTAGATGTGGGGACGATCTACAATGAGCAGTTCTTC. Its translation is CASSLDVGTIYNEQFF. The chain combines TRBV11-3 with TRBJ2-1; perhaps D is TRBD1 or TRBD2 (5 bases each). This CDR3 has 16 residues. V lost 0 bases to trimming and J lost 3 bases, with 12 bases between them. The V gene's germline CDR1 is SGHNT and CDR2 YENEEA.

The rearrangement joins TRBV5-1 to TRBJ2-3, with 12 bases that match TRBD2. V trimming: 4 bases; J trimming: 1 base; junction bases outside the gene matches: 1. Germline values: CDR1 SGHRS, CDR2 YFSETQ. This CDR3 has 15 amino acids. The CDR3 DNA is TGCGCCAGCAGCCGACTAGCGGGGGGCACAGATACGCAGTATTTT. It specifies CASSRLAGGTDTQYF. Together with reference TRBV5-1 and TRBJ2-3, the CDR3 gives the full variable domain: KAGVTQTPRYLIKTRGQQVTLSCSPISGHRSVSWYQQTPGQGLQFLFEYFSETQRNKGNFPGRFSGRQFSNSRSEMNVSTLELGDSALYLCASSRLAGGTDTQYFGPGTRLTVL.

The rearrangement joins TRBV5-4 to TRBJ2-2; the match to TRBD1 covers 11 bases. The junction had 9 bases not matched to a gene; V was cut back by 0 bases and J by 5 bases. Looked up from germline, CDR1 is SGHNT and CDR2 is YYREEE (reference sequence). The CDR3 sequence is 18 residues long. The DNA for the CDR3 is TGTGCCAGCAGCTTGGGGACAGGGGGCCGGAGAACAACCGGGGAGCTGTTTTTT. Translation gives CASSLGTGGRRTTGELFF.

This chain links TRBV7-3 with TRBJ2-1, with D perhaps matching TRBD1 or TRBD2 (5 bases each). V shed 3 bases and J shed 10 bases, with 13 bases lying between them. Germline CDR1 SGHTA, CDR2 FQGTGA. The length of the CDR3 is 13 residues. The chain's CDR3 is CASSFGPGREQFF. The CDR3 DNA reads as TGTGCCAGCAGCTTTGGTCCGGGACGCGAGCAGTTCTTC.

This clone has more than one count but fewer than ten. The chain links TRBV6-5 to TRBJ2-7; 10 bases match TRBD1. Germline assignment: CDR1 MNHEY and CDR2 SVGAGI. CDR3 length: 13 residues. Trimming at V came to 8 bases and at J to 7 bases, leaving 8 bases not matched to a gene. The CDR3: CASRRQGANEQYF. The CDR3 DNA is TGTGCCAGCCGCCGACAGGGGGCGAATGAGCAGTACTTC.

This chain joins TRBV18 and TRBJ2-1, with 12 nucleotides matching TRBD2. The V and J ends lost 0 bases and 0 bases, in that order; junction bases with no gene match: 6. The CDR3 runs 19 residues. Germline lookup yields CDR1 KGHSH and CDR2 LQKENI. CDR3 sequence: CASSPPASGGGRSYNEQFF. CDR3 in DNA: TGTGCCAGCTCACCACCGGCTAGCGGGGGGGGACGCTCCTACAATGAGCAGTTCTTC.

The chain is built from TRBV5-4 and TRBJ1-1; TRBD1 might be the D (5 bases). Deletions cut 5 bases from V and 5 bases from J, with 10 bases between. CDR3 size: 12 residues. Germline V gives CDR1 SGHNT, CDR2 YYREEE (reference sequence). In nucleotides, the CDR3 is TGTGCCAGCAGTATCAGGGTTACTGAAGCTTTCTTT. It encodes CASSIRVTEAFF.

This sequence joins TRBV30 and TRBJ2-5; possibly TRBD1 for D (5 bases). The germline V and J ends were trimmed by 2 bases and 1 base, with 14 bases remaining between them. CDR3 length equals 15 residues. Per germline, CDR1 GTSNPN and CDR2 SVGIG (reference sequence). The CDR3 DNA reads TGTGCCTGGAGTCGTAAGACAGTGGGCCAAGAGACCCAGTACTTC. This codes for CAWSRKTVGQETQYF.

The sample holds a few counts of this clone. The CDR3 bases are TGTGCCAGCAGCTTGGCAGCGGGAGCCCCCAATGAGCAGTTCTTC. Its protein is CASSLAAGAPNEQFF. The rearrangement uses TRBV5-4 and TRBJ2-1, with 8 bases lining up with TRBD2. There are 15 residues in the CDR3. J lost 6 bases, V lost 0 bases, and 5 bases had no gene match. CDR1 and CDR2 (germline): SGHNT, YYREEE (reference sequence).

V is TRBV4-1 and J is TRBJ2-5, with 10 bases matching TRBD2. Germline V lookup: CDR1 MGHRA, CDR2 YSYEKL. The junction had 16 bases not matched to a gene; V was cut back by 4 bases and J by 5 bases. CDR3 length: 18 residues. Written as DNA, the CDR3 is TGCGCCAGCAGCCGAGACCCAATGGAAGCGGGGGGGCGTGAGACCCAGTACTTC. Encoded protein: CASSRDPMEAGGRETQYF.

This clone was picked up one time. Germline and junction disagree at one end, which may indicate a read error. V and J are TRBV6-6 and TRBJ1-2; D perhaps matches TRBD1 (5 bases). The germline V gene encodes CDR1 MNHNY and CDR2 SVGAGI (reference sequence). The CDR3 has 12 residues. CDR3 loop: CASSYLEQENYF. CDR3 bases: TGTGCCAGCAGTTACTTAGAACAGGAGAACTACTTC.

This clone was counted only a few times. The rearrangement uses TRBV2 and TRBJ1-5; TRBD1 matches 9 bases. Germline CDR1 and CDR2: SNHLY and FYNNEI. The CDR3 has 18 amino acids. V gave up 4 bases and J gave up 4 bases; unmatched junction bases: 14. The CDR3 protein is CASSGPGQGIRGNQPQHF. Here the CDR3 DNA reads TGTGCCAGCAGTGGTCCGGGACAGGGAATCCGCGGAAATCAGCCCCAGCATTTT.

The DNA of the CDR3 is TGTGCCAGTAGACGATCCGGGGGACAAATTAGGGCGAGCTCCTACAATGAGCAGTTCTTC. Amino acid sequence: CASRRSGGQIRASSYNEQFF. The chain links TRBV19 to TRBJ2-1; D possibly uses TRBD1 or TRBD2 (6 bases each). Per germline, CDR1 LNHDA and CDR2 SQIVND (reference sequence). The germline V and J ends were trimmed by 6 bases and 0 bases, with 27 bases remaining between them. CDR3 length: 20 residues.

The J gene is TRBJ1-1, the V gene TRBV5-4; TRBD1 is a possible D gene (5 bases). The CDR3 is 16 amino acids. Germline V gene sequence: CDR1 SGHNT, CDR2 YYREEE (reference sequence). Trimming took off 4 bases at V and 0 bases at J, with 16 bases between the two ends. CDR3 DNA: TGTGCCAGCAGCCCTACCGGGACGGTTCTGAACACTGAAGCTTTCTTT. Amino acids: CASSPTGTVLNTEAFF.

This clone is a singleton in its sample. The V call is TRBV25-1, the J call TRBJ2-2; TRBD1 matches 9 bases. V shed 5 bases and J 6 bases; nucleotides not matched to a gene: 7. Germline loops: CDR1 MGHDK, CDR2 SYGVNS. The CDR3 has 15 amino acids. CDR3 DNA sequence: TGTGCCAGCAGTTCAACAGGGGGCCGCGCCGGGGAGCTGTTTTTT. It specifies CASSSTGGRAGELFF.

This clone was seen a few times. As DNA, the CDR3 is TGTGCCACTGCCCGGGGACAGGGGAACAATGAGCAGTTCTTC. Protein: CATARGQGNNEQFF. The chain uses TRBV15 and TRBJ2-1; 10 positions agree with TRBD1. CDR3 length: 14 residues. V dropped 9 bases and J dropped 5; count of bases not matched to a gene: 7. Germline-derived CDR1 and CDR2 are LNHNV and YYDKDF (reference sequence).

Comments on this clone: Compared with germline, one end of the junction differs, possibly owing to a read error. This chain connects TRBV7-2 to TRBJ1-5; weak D call: TRBD1 (5 bases). Germline CDR1 is SGHTA and CDR2 is FQGNSA. The CDR3 extends over 13 amino acids. For the CDR3, the DNA is TGTGCCAGCAGCTTAGTCGGGGCCCGTGCTTCGAATTTT. Protein: CASSLVGARASNF.

The V and J genes are TRBV6-6 and TRBJ1-5, with D possibly TRBD1 on 6 matching bases. CDR1 and CDR2 from the germline V gene are MNHNY and SVGAGI (reference sequence). The CDR3 totals 15 residues. V lost 3 bases and J lost 0, with 9 bases in between. As DNA, the CDR3 is TGTGCCAGCAGTTATACAGGGTATAGCAATCAGCCCCAGCATTTT. Residues: CASSYTGYSNQPQHF.

The chain has TRBV9 and TRBJ2-2; no reliable D call. The CDR3 spans 15 residues. The germline V gene encodes CDR1 SGDLS and CDR2 YYNGEE. V was pared by 4 bases and J by 0 bases, with 10 bases between. For the CDR3, the DNA is TGTGCCAGCAGCCCGGCCGGTTCGAACACCGGGGAGCTGTTTTTT. The encoded protein is CASSPAGSNTGELFF.

CDR3 amino acids: CASTPRSENYGYTF. CDR3 DNA: TGTGCCAGCACCCCGAGGAGTGAGAACTATGGCTACACCTTC. The chain recombines TRBV6-5 with TRBJ1-2, with D hard to call. CDR3 length equals 14 residues. CDR1 is MNHEY, CDR2 SVGAGI, per germline. V lost 7 bases to trimming and J lost 2 bases, with 14 bases between them.

The chain recombines TRBV28 with TRBJ1-5; D ambiguous. V was cut by 2 bases and J by 6 bases, with 14 bases left in between. Germline V gene lookup returns CDR1 MDHEN and CDR2 SYDVKM. There are 15 residues in the CDR3. As DNA, the CDR3 is TGTGCCAGCAGTTTAATTGCGGCAGACTCTCAGCCCCAGCATTTT. It translates to CASSLIAADSQPQHF.

V and J are TRBV7-2 and TRBJ1-2; TRBD1 matches at 8 bases. The CDR3 is made up of 13 amino acids. V dropped 5 bases and J dropped 7; count of bases not matched to a gene: 6. Germline-derived CDR1 and CDR2 are SGHTA and FQGNSA. In DNA form, the CDR3 reads TGTGCCAGCAGCGTCGGGACAGGCGGTGGCTACACCTTC. Amino acids: CASSVGTGGGYTF.